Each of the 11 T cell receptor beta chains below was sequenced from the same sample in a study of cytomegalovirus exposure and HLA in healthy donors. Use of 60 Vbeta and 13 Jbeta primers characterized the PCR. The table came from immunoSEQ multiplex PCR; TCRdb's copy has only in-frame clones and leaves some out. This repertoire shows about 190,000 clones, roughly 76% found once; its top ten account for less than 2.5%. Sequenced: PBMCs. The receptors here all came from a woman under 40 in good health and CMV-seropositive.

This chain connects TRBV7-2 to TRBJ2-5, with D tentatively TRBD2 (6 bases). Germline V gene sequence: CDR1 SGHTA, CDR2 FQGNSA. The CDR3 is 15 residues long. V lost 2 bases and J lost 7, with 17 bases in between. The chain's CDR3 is CASSLLQGLEGTQYF. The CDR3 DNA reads TGTGCCAGCAGCTTACTGCAAGGCCTGGAGGGGACCCAGTACTTC.

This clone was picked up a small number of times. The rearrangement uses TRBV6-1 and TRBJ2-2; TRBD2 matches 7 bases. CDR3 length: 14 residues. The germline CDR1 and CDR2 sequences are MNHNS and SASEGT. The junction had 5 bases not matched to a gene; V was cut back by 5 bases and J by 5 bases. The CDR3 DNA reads TGTGCCAGCAGTCCGGGGGGAGAGACCGGGGAGCTGTTTTTT. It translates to CASSPGGETGELFF.

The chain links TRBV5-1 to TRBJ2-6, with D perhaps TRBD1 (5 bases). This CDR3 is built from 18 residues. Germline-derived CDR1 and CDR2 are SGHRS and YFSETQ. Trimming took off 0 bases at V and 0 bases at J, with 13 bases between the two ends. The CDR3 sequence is CASSLVPGQSSGANVLTF. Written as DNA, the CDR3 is TGCGCCAGCAGCTTGGTTCCAGGGCAAAGCTCTGGGGCCAACGTCCTGACTTTC.

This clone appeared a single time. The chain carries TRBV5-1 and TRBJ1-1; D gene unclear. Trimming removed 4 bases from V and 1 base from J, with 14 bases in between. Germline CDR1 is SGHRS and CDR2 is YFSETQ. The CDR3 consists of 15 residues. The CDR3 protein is CASSPRGLGNTEAFF. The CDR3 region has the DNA TGCGCCAGCAGCCCCCGAGGACTGGGGAACACTGAAGCTTTCTTT.

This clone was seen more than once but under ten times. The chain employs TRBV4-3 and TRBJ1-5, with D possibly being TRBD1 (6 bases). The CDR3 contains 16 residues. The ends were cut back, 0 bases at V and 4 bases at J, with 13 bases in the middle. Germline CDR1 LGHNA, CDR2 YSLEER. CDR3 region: CASSQDGGGRNQPQHF. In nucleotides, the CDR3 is TGCGCCAGCAGCCAAGATGGGGGGGGGCGGAATCAGCCCCAGCATTTT.

The CDR3 region has the DNA TGTGCCAGCAGGCCGGGACCCCCGGGGGACTATGGCTACACCTTC. Translating it yields CASRPGPPGDYGYTF. The genes are TRBV2 and TRBJ1-2; TRBD1 is a possible D gene (5 bases). The CDR3 contains 15 residues. Germline V gene lookup returns CDR1 SNHLY and CDR2 FYNNEI. V lost 6 bases and J lost 3, with 17 bases in between.

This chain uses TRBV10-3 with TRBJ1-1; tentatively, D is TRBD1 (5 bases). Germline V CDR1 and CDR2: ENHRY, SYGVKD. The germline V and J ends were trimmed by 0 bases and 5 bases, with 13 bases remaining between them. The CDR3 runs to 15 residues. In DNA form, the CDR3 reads TGTGCCATCAGTGAGTCGACGGGGGAGTGGACTGAAGCTTTCTTT. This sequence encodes CAISESTGEWTEAFF.

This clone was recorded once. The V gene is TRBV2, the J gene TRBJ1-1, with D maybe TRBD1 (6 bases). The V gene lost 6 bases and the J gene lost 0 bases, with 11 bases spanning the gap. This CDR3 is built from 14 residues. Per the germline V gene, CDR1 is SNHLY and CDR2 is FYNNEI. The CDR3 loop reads CASRGDKLNTEAFF. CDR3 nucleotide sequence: TGTGCCAGCAGGGGGGACAAGCTGAACACTGAAGCTTTCTTT.

CDR3 DNA sequence: TGTGCCAGCAGCCCCGATCCCACTACAGAGCAGTACTTC. It translates to CASSPDPTTEQYF. V gene TRBV7-8 combines with J gene TRBJ2-7; no clear D. The germline V gene encodes CDR1 SGHVS and CDR2 FQNEAQ. The CDR3 runs 13 residues. V lost 5 bases, J lost 7 bases, and 15 bases lay in between.

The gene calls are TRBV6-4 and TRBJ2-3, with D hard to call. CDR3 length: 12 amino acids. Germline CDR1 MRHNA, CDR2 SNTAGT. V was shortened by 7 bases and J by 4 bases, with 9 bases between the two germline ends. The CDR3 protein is CASTPGADTQYF. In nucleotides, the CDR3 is TGTGCCAGCACCCCGGGTGCAGATACGCAGTATTTT.

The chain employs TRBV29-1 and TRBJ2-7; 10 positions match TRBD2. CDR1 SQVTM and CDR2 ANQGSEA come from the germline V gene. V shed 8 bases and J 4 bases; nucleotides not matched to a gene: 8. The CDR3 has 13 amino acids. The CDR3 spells CSIIAGGVYEQYF. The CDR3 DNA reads TGCAGCATAATAGCGGGAGGAGTGTACGAGCAGTACTTC.